The clone carrying this TCR beta chain was recorded only once. Its antigen is not known. This entry comes from a study of breast tumors, draining lymph nodes, adjacent tissues. Study-wide results and caveats: Most tumor T cells seemingly derive from lymph node, then expand in tumor. Tumor T cell lymph node origin was a supported hypothesis, not proven.

Breast cancer patients provided tissue from their axillary draining lymph nodes. TCRdb used MiXCR to reprocess the multiplex PCR reads, holding one entry per CDR3 protein. The sample lists over 150,000 distinct CDR3 sequences, around a third occurring once. Sequences were obtained from axillary lymph node tissue. This receptor was obtained from a female donor with breast cancer. Some clones in this sample may be carry-over from other donors' samples.

The CDR3 bases are TGTGCCAGCAGTTTGGAGACTAGCGGGGCCGAGCAGTACTTC. Translation: CASSLETSGAEQYF. The gene calls are TRBV12-3 or TRBV12-4 and TRBJ2-7; 11 bases match TRBD2. The V gene end was trimmed by 3 bases and the J gene end by 6 bases; junction bases not matched to a gene: 4. The CDR3 is 14 amino acids.